A selection of T cell receptor beta chains follows, all from one sample in a study of early T cells in non-severe SARS-CoV-2 infection. TCRdb called the 5' RACE reads again in MiXCR, with one record for every CDR3 protein. Of nearly 30,000 distinct CDR3 sequences in the sample, approximately 4.7% were seen once. Sample: whole blood. The receptors shown here come from an adult who was a healthcare worker with PCR-confirmed SARS-CoV-2 infection or an uninfected control (not recorded which). CDR3s include the opening cysteine and the closing phenylalanine or tryptophan. Each record gives: clone size, CDR3 length, J gene, D gene, V gene, CDR3 protein, CDR3 DNA. D genes are given only for firm matches. For some rows the clone size is stated as once, few or many, or as a class when expanded; others skip it.

- 15 TRBJ1-2 - TRBV6-2/TRBV6-3 CASSYGSLINYGYTF TGTGCCAGCAGTTACGGGAGTCTGATTAACTATGGCTACACCTTC
many 12 TRBJ1-4 - TRBV5-1 CASSSNLEKLFF TGCGCCAGCAGCTCCAATCTTGAAAAACTGTTTTTT
few 15 TRBJ1-5 - TRBV6-5 CASSSAGGSNQPQHF TGTGCCAGCAGTTCTGCGGGCGGGAGCAATCAGCCCCAGCATTTT
- 13 TRBJ2-1 - TRBV11-2 CASSLGVVNEQFF TGTGCCAGCAGCCTCGGTGTTGTAAATGAGCAGTTCTTC
many 13 TRBJ1-1 - TRBV20-1 CSAKWGGDTEAFF TGCAGTGCAAAATGGGGGGGGGACACTGAAGCTTTCTTT
medium-sized 12 TRBJ2-1 - TRBV7-6 CASSLVRLEQFF TGTGCCAGCAGCTTAGTTCGTCTCGAGCAGTTCTTC
medium-sized 16 TRBJ2-7 - TRBV7-7 CASSSTGLNPPYEQYF TGTGCCAGCAGCTCGACAGGTTTGAACCCCCCCTACGAGCAGTACTTC
many 13 TRBJ2-2 - TRBV6-2/TRBV6-3 CASTDRKIGELFF TGTGCCAGCACAGACAGGAAAATCGGGGAGCTGTTTTTT
few 15 TRBJ2-6 - TRBV7-9 CASSRQWPGANVLTF TGTGCCAGCAGCCGACAGTGGCCTGGGGCCAACGTCCTGACTTTC
few 14 TRBJ1-2 - TRBV11-2 CASSLGGLSYGYTF TGTGCCAGCAGCTTGGGGGGTCTTAGCTATGGCTACACCTTC
- 16 TRBJ2-2 TRBD2 TRBV7-9 CASSSKSGSNTGELFF TGTGCCAGCAGCTCAAAAAGCGGGAGCAACACCGGGGAGCTGTTTTTT
few 13 TRBJ2-7 TRBD2 TRBV10-3 CAIGSREGYEQYF TGTGCCATCGGTTCGCGGGAGGGGTACGAGCAGTACTTC
many 14 TRBJ1-1 - TRBV3-1 CASSQYLGATEAFF TGTGCCAGCAGCCAATATCTCGGGGCCACTGAAGCTTTCTTT
- 14 TRBJ1-5 TRBD1 TRBV11-2 CASSAQGASQPQHF TGTGCCAGCAGCGCGCAGGGGGCGAGTCAGCCCCAGCATTTT
many 15 TRBJ2-7 - TRBV12-3/TRBV12-4 CASSLDPGRPYEQYF TGTGCCAGCAGTCTCGATCCAGGGAGGCCCTACGAGCAGTACTTC